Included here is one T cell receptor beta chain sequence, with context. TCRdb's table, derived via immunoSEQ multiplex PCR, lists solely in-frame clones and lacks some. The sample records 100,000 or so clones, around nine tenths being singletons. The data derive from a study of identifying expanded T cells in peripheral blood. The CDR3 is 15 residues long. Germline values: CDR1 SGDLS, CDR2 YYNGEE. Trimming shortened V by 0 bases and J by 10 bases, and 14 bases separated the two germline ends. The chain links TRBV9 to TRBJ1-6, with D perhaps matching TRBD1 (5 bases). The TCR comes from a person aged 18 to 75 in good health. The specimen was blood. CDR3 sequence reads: CASSVDPTESSPLHF. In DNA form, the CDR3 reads TGTGCCAGCAGCGTAGACCCGACAGAGAGCTCACCCCTCCACTTT.